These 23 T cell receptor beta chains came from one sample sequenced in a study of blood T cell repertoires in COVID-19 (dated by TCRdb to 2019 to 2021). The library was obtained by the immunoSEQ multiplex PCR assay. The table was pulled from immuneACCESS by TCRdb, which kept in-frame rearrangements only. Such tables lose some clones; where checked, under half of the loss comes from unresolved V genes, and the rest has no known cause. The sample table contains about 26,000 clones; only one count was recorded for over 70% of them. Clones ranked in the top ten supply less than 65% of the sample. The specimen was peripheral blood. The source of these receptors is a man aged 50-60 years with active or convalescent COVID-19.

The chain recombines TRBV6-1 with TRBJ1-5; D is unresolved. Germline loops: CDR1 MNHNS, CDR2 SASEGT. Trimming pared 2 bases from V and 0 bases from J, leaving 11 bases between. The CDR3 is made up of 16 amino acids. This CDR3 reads CASSELTQYSNQPQHF. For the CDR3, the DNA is TGTGCCAGCAGTGAATTGACACAGTATAGCAATCAGCCCCAGCATTTT.

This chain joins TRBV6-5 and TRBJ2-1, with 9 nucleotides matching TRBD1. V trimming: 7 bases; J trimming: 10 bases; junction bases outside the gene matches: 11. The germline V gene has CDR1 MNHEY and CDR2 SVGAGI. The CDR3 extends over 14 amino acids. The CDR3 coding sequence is TGTGCCAGCACCCCCCGGGACAGGGCATCCGAGCAGTTCTTC. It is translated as CASTPRDRASEQFF.

The DNA for the CDR3 is TGTGCCAGCAGCCAAGATCCAGCGGGCAATGAGCAGTTCTTC. Its translation is CASSQDPAGNEQFF. The genes are TRBV3-1 (or the pseudogene TRBV3-2) and TRBJ2-1, with D maybe TRBD2 (6 bases). Germline CDR1 is LGHDT and CDR2 is YNNKEL (reference sequence). Trimming pared 0 bases from V and 6 bases from J, leaving 9 bases between. The CDR3 runs 14 residues.

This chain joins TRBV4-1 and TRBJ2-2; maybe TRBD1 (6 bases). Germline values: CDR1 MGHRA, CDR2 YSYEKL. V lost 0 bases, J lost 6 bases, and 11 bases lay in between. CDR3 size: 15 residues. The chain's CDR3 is CASSQEGTMSGELFF. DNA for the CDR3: TGCGCCAGCAGCCAAGAAGGGACAATGTCCGGGGAGCTGTTTTTT.

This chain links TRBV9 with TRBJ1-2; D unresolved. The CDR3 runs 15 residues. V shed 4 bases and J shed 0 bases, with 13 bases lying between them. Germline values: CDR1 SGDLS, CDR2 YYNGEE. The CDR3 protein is CASSRSADTNYGYTF. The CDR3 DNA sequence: TGTGCCAGCAGCCGATCCGCGGATACTAACTATGGCTACACCTTC.

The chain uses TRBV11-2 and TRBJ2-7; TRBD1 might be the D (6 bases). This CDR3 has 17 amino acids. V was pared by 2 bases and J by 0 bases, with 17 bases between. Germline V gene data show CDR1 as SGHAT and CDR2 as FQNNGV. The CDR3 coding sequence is TGTGCCAGCAGCTTACTTACGGGACACCGCAACTCCTACGAGCAGTACTTC. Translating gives CASSLLTGHRNSYEQYF. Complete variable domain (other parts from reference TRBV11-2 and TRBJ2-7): EAGVAQSPRYKIIEKRQSVAFWCNPISGHATLYWYQQILGQGPKLLIQFQNNGVVDDSQLPKDRFSAERLKGVDSTLKIQPAKLEDSAVYLCASSLLTGHRNSYEQYFGPGTRLTVT.

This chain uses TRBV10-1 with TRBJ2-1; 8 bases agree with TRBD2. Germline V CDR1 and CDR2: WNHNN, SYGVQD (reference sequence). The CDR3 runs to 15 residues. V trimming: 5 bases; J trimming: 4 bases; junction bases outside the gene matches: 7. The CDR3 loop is CASSPTSEIYNEQFF. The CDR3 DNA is TGCGCCAGCAGTCCGACTAGCGAGATATACAATGAGCAGTTCTTC.

CDR3 region: CASSIGLAVQETQYF. CDR3 bases: TGTGCCAGCAGCATTGGACTAGCGGTACAAGAGACCCAGTACTTC. The V and J genes are TRBV11-3 and TRBJ2-5; 10 bases are shared with TRBD2. The CDR3 runs to 15 residues. V was clipped by 5 bases and J by 2 bases; unmatched bases: 5. CDR1 and CDR2 (germline): SGHNT, YENEEA.

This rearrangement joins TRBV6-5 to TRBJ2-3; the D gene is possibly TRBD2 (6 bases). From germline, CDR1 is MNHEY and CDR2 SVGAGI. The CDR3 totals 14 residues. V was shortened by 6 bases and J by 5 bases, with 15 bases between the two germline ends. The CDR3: CASSRGAERDTQYF. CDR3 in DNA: TGTGCCAGCAGCCGCGGGGCAGAACGAGATACGCAGTATTTT.

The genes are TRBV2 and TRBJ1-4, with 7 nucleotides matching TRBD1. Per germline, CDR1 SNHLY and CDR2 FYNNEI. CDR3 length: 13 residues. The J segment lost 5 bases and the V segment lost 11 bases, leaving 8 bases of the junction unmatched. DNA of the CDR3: TGTGCCCAGGGACAGTCTAGGAATGAAAAACTGTTTTTT. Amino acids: CAQGQSRNEKLFF.

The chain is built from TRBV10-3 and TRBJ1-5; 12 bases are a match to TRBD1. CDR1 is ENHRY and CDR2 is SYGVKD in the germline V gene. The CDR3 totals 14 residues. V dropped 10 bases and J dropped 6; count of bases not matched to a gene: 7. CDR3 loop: CATRGQGAGQPQHF. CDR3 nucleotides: TGTGCCACCCGGGGACAGGGGGCGGGTCAGCCCCAGCATTTT.

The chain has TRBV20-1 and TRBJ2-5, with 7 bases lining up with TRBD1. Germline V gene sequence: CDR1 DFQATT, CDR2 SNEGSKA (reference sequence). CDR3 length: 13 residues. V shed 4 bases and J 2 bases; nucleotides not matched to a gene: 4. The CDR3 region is CSAIDREQETQYF. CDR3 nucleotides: TGCAGTGCTATTGACAGGGAACAAGAGACCCAGTACTTC.

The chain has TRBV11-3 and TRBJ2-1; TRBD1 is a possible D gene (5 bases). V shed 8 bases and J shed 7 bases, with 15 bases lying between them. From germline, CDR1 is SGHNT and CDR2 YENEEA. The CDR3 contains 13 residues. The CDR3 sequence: CASGKTESNEQFF. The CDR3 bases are TGTGCCAGCGGGAAGACAGAGAGTAATGAGCAGTTCTTC.

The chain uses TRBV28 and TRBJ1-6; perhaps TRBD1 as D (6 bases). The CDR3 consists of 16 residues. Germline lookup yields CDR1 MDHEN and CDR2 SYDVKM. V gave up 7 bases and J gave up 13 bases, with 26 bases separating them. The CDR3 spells CASILRSLWGREPLHF. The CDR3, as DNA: TGTGCCAGCATCCTTCGGTCATTGTGGGGGCGGGAGCCCCTCCACTTT.

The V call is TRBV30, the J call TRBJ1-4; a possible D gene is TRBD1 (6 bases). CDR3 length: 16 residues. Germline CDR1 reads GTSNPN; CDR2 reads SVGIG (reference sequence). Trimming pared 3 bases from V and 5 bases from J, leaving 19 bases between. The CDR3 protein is CAWRPTGLGANEKLFF. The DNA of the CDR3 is TGTGCCTGGAGGCCCACAGGGCTCGGGGCCAATGAAAAACTGTTTTTT.

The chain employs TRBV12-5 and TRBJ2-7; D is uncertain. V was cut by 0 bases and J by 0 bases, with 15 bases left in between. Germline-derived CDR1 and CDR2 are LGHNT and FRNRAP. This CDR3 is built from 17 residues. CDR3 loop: CASGLVRSGQLSYEQYF. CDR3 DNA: TGTGCTAGTGGTTTGGTACGGTCTGGGCAGCTCTCCTACGAGCAGTACTTC.

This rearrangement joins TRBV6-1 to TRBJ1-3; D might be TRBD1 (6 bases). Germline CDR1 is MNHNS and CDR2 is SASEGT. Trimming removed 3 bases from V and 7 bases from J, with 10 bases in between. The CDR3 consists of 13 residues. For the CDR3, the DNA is TGTGCCAGCAGTGAGGGGGGGGCGAACACCATATATTTT. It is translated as CASSEGGANTIYF.

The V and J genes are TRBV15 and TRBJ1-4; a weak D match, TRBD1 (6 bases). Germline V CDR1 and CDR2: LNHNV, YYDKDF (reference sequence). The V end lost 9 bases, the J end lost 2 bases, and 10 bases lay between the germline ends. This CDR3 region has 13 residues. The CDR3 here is CATRTGTNEKLFF. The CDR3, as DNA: TGTGCCACTCGAACAGGGACTAATGAAAAACTGTTTTTT.

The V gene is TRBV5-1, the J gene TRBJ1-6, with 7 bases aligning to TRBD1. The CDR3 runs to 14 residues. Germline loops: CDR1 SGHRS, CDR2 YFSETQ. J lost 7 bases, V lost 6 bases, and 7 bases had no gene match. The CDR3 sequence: CASTFGRGNSPLHF. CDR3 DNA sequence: TGCGCCAGCACGTTCGGCAGGGGGAATTCACCCCTCCACTTT.

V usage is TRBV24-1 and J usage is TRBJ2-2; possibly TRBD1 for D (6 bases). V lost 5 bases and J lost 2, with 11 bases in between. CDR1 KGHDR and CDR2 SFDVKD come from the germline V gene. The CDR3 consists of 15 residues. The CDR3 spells CATSGTGQNTGELFF. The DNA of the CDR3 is TGTGCCACCAGTGGAACAGGGCAAAACACCGGGGAGCTGTTTTTT.

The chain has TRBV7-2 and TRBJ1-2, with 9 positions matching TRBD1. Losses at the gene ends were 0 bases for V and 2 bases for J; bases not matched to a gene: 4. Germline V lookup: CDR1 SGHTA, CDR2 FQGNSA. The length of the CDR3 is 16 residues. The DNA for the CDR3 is TGTGCCAGCAGCTTAGCTCCCGGGACAGGGAACTATGGCTACACCTTC. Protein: CASSLAPGTGNYGYTF.

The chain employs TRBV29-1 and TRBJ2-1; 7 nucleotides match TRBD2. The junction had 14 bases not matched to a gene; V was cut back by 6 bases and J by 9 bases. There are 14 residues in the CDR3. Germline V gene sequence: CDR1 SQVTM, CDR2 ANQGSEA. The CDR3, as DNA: TGCAGCGTCCTCACCCGCGGGAGACCGGGTGAGCAGTTCTTC. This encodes CSVLTRGRPGEQFF.

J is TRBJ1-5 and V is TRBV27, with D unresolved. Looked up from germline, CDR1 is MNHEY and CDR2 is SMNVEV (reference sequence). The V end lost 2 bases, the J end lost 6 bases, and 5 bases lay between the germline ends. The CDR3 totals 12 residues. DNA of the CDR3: TGTGCCAGCAGTTTAGTCGGTCAGCCCCAGCATTTT. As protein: CASSLVGQPQHF.